The sequence of this T cell receptor (beta chain) was determined in a study of naive and memory T cell subsets. Study-wide findings and caveats: In naive cells, over 95% of TCR sequences were seen only once. Expression changes during T cell differentiation may affect RNA-based TCR counts.

Germline V lookup: CDR1 DFQATT, CDR2 SNEGSKA (reference sequence). J was trimmed by 0 bases and V by 0 bases; bases with no gene match: 4. The CDR3 consists of 15 residues. An equimolar mix of two oligonucleotides served as the beta constant-region primer for TRBC1 and TRBC2. Four rounds of PCR amplified the ligated cDNA using nested alpha and beta constant-region primers plus SP2. Ligation attached a single-stranded oligonucleotide with a 12-nucleotide UMI and the SP2 primer to the cDNA 3' end. TCRdb reprocessed the UMI-ligation and nested PCR reads via MiXCR and lists one record per CDR3 protein. The sample has tens of thousands of distinct CDR3 sequences; approximately 9.2% are singletons. This clonotype was observed many times. Antigen: not known. Cells stained for CD3, CD4, CD8, CD45RA and CD27 were sorted into four subsets.

Material for sequencing was naive CD8+ T cells from blood. This receptor was identified in a human donor in good health. This rearrangement joins TRBV20-1 to TRBJ2-7, with 8 bases fitting TRBD2. The CDR3 bases are TGCAGTGCTAGAGACGGGGGGGATAGCTCCTACGAGCAGTACTTC. Residues: CSARDGGDSSYEQYF.